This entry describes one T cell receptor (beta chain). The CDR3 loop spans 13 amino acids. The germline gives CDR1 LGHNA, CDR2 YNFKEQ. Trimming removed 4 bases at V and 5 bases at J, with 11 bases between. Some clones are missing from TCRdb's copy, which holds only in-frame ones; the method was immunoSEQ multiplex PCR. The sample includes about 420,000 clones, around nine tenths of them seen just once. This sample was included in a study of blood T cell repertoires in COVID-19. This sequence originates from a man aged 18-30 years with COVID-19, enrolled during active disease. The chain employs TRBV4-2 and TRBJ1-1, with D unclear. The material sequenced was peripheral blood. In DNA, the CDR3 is TGTGCCAGCAGCCCAAGGAGGAGGACTGAAGCTTTCTTT. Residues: CASSPRRRTEAFF.